This T cell receptor (beta chain) originates from a study of molecular identifiers for immune sequencing clone quantification. Each CDR3 protein gets one entry after TCRdb re-called the PCR reads with MiXCR. The sample holds about half a million distinct CDR3 sequences; over 20% are singletons and the top ten take approximately 0.8%. Germline lookup yields CDR1 MNHEY and CDR2 SMNVEV (reference sequence). V lost 10 bases and J 2 bases, leaving 15 bases between the germline ends. The CDR3 totals 14 residues. In its sample, this clonotype was seen a few times. Material: naive CD8+ T cells from blood, with Jurkat cell RNA spiked in. The subset is: FACS-sorted CD8+CD4-CCR7+CD45RA+ naive T cells. This TCR was recovered from a human donor in good health. Some libraries in this study had Jurkat cell RNA spiked in. The chain employs TRBV27 and TRBJ1-5; tentatively, D is TRBD1 (6 bases). CDR3 protein: CATREAGGNQPQHF. CDR3 coding DNA: TGTGCCACCAGAGAGGCAGGGGGCAATCAGCCCCAGCATTTT.